One and the same sample provided the 28 T cell receptor beta chains below, sequenced in a study of CD8 T cells in ankylosing spondylitis. TCRdb reprocessed the 5' RACE reads with MiXCR, giving one entry per CDR3 protein. The table includes 150,000 to 200,000 distinct CDR3 sequences, around a sixth detected once. Specimen: blood, either unsorted or a sorted T cell fraction (not recorded which). These receptors originate from a male donor under 30 with ankylosing spondylitis or in good health (not recorded which).

This clonotype occurred many times. The V and J genes are TRBV11-2 and TRBJ1-4; perhaps TRBD1 as D (5 bases). The CDR3 covers 17 residues. CDR1 is SGHAT and CDR2 is FQNNGV in the germline V gene. Trimming shortened V by 1 base and J by 3 bases, and 15 bases separated the two germline ends. In nucleotides, the CDR3 is TGTGCCAGCAGCTTAGGACAGCGGACTTCCTCTAATGAAAAACTGTTTTTT. As protein: CASSLGQRTSSNEKLFF.

This clonotype was counted at least ten times. The chain couples TRBV20-1 to TRBJ2-1; 8 positions agree with TRBD2. Germline V gives CDR1 DFQATT, CDR2 SNEGSKA (reference sequence). The CDR3 covers 14 residues. The junction had 5 bases not matched to a gene; V was cut back by 5 bases and J by 2 bases. The CDR3 bases are TGCAGTGCTTTAGCGGGATTAACCTACAATGAGCAGTTCTTC. Protein: CSALAGLTYNEQFF.

This clonotype was seen repeatedly, ten times or more. The chain recombines TRBV5-1 with TRBJ1-2; D possibly corresponds to TRBD1 (6 bases). Germline CDR1 is SGHRS and CDR2 is YFSETQ. V shed 4 bases and J shed 4 bases, with 14 bases lying between them. The CDR3 runs to 14 residues. For the CDR3, the DNA is TGCGCCAGCAGCAACTACAGGGTCGGCTATGGCTACACCTTC. Protein product: CASSNYRVGYGYTF. Drawing the rest from reference TRBV5-1 and TRBJ1-2, the complete variable domain is KAGVTQTPRYLIKTRGQQVTLSCSPISGHRSVSWYQQTPGQGLQFLFEYFSETQRNKGNFPGRFSGRQFSNSRSEMNVSTLELGDSALYLCASSNYRVGYGYTFGSGTRLTVV.

This clonotype was seen repeatedly, ten times or more. The rearrangement joins TRBV6-2 or TRBV6-3 to TRBJ2-1; perhaps D is TRBD1 or TRBD2 (5 bases each). The CDR3 totals 17 residues. V was pared by 6 bases and J by 0 bases, with 18 bases between. Germline CDR1 is MNHEY and CDR2 is SVGEGT. DNA for the CDR3: TGTGCCAGCAGGACGGGGATGGACACGAGCTCCTACAATGAGCAGTTCTTC. Protein: CASRTGMDTSSYNEQFF.

This clonotype was detected many times. The V call is TRBV11-2, the J call TRBJ2-5; a weak D match, TRBD1 (6 bases). The germline CDR1 and CDR2 sequences are SGHAT and FQNNGV. Trimming pared 8 bases from V and 4 bases from J, leaving 14 bases between. The CDR3 has 13 residues. DNA for the CDR3: TGTGCCAGCTGTATCCAGGGGAGAGAGACCCAGTACTTC. Translation: CASCIQGRETQYF.

This sequence joins TRBV2 and TRBJ2-1; 10 bases map to TRBD1. This CDR3 has 13 residues. Germline V gives CDR1 SNHLY, CDR2 FYNNEI. V lost 10 bases and J lost 3; bases outside the gene matches: 3. CDR3 amino acids: CATRDRGYNEQFF. CDR3 sequence (DNA): TGTGCCACACGGGACAGGGGCTACAATGAGCAGTTCTTC.

This clonotype was seen at least ten times. The chain uses TRBV20-1 and TRBJ2-7; possible D gene TRBD1, 6 bases. CDR3 length equals 15 residues. The germline V gene has CDR1 DFQATT and CDR2 SNEGSKA (reference sequence). V was pared by 1 base and J by 7 bases, with 20 bases between. CDR3 sequence reads: CSARAGQVGRGEQYF. The DNA for the CDR3 is TGCAGTGCTAGAGCTGGCCAGGTCGGAAGGGGGGAGCAGTACTTC.

CDR3 loop: CATSKPPDETQYF. The DNA for the CDR3 is TGTGCCACCAGCAAGCCCCCGGACGAGACCCAGTACTTC. The V and J genes are TRBV15 and TRBJ2-5; D remains ambiguous. This CDR3 has 13 residues. CDR1 is LNHNV and CDR2 is YYDKDF in the germline V gene (reference sequence). Trimming stripped 4 bases from V and 5 bases from J, with 11 bases between. The full variable domain, in which reference TRBV15 and TRBJ2-5 provide the parts outside the CDR3, is DAMVIQNPRYQVTQFGKPVTLSCSQTLNHNVMYWYQQKSSQAPKLLFHYYDKDFNNEADTPDNFQSRRPNTSFCFLDIRSPGLGDTAMYLCATSKPPDETQYFGPGTRLLVL.

This clonotype was observed many times. This chain joins TRBV30 and TRBJ2-5, with D hard to call. CDR1 and CDR2 (germline): GTSNPN, SVGIG (reference sequence). Trimming removed 3 bases at V and 5 bases at J, with 10 bases between. The CDR3 contains 12 residues. CDR3 nucleotides: TGTGCCTGGAGCCCGCTCCGGGAGACCCAGTACTTC. Residues: CAWSPLRETQYF.

This clonotype was counted at least ten times. This sequence joins TRBV28 and TRBJ2-1; 7 bases fit TRBD2. The CDR3 spans 15 residues. CDR1 is MDHEN and CDR2 is SYDVKM in the germline V gene. With V trimmed by 3 bases and J by 12 bases, 14 bases remained unmatched. CDR3 region: CASSFKGGPVYGQFF. In DNA form, the CDR3 reads TGTGCCAGCAGTTTCAAGGGAGGGCCGGTTTATGGGCAGTTCTTC.

The rearrangement links TRBV6-5 to TRBJ2-5; no firm D call. From germline, CDR1 is MNHEY and CDR2 SVGAGI. V was trimmed by 8 bases and J by 5 bases, leaving 6 bases between them. This CDR3 contains 10 residues. In DNA, the CDR3 is TGTGCCAGCGGATCGGAGACCCAGTACTTC. It is translated as CASGSETQYF.

This chain links TRBV29-1 with TRBJ2-1, with a weak D call TRBD2 (5 bases). CDR3 length: 11 amino acids. Trimming removed 3 bases at V and 6 bases at J, with 6 bases between. Per germline, CDR1 SQVTM and CDR2 ANQGSEA. Here the CDR3 reads CSVDGVNEQFF. The CDR3 nucleotides are TGCAGCGTTGACGGGGTCAATGAGCAGTTCTTC.

The chain couples TRBV12-3 or TRBV12-4 to TRBJ1-1; D unresolved. V dropped 7 bases and J dropped 0 bases, with 12 bases sitting between them. The CDR3 is made up of 14 amino acids. The CDR3 loop reads CASTPIFMNTEAFF. In DNA, the CDR3 is TGTGCCAGCACTCCCATCTTCATGAACACTGAAGCTTTCTTT.

This clonotype came up many times. The chain couples TRBV20-1 to TRBJ1-5; possible D gene TRBD1, 6 bases. Trimming pared 1 base from V and 5 bases from J, leaving 12 bases between. CDR3 size: 14 residues. The germline gives CDR1 DFQATT, CDR2 SNEGSKA (reference sequence). The CDR3 protein is CSARVRGTHQPQHF. CDR3 nucleotide sequence: TGCAGTGCTAGAGTAAGGGGGACGCATCAGCCCCAGCATTTT.

V is TRBV11-3 and J is TRBJ2-7; TRBD1 matches at 9 bases. The CDR3 runs to 18 residues. The ends lost 1 base at V and 4 bases at J; junction bases unmatched: 14. Germline loops: CDR1 SGHNT, CDR2 YENEEA. The CDR3 is CASSLGGTGIPKGYEQYF. The CDR3 DNA sequence: TGTGCCAGCAGCTTAGGAGGGACAGGGATCCCCAAAGGGTACGAGCAGTACTTC.

This clonotype was recorded at least ten times. The chain uses TRBV5-1 and TRBJ2-1, with D perhaps matching TRBD1 or TRBD2 (5 bases each). V shed 7 bases and J shed 2 bases, with 16 bases lying between them. Germline assignment: CDR1 SGHRS and CDR2 YFSETQ. The CDR3 extends over 15 amino acids. The CDR3 sequence: CASFPLPGPYNEQFF. The CDR3 nucleotides are TGCGCCAGCTTCCCCCTGCCGGGACCCTACAATGAGCAGTTCTTC.

The chain joins TRBV4-3 to TRBJ2-7; 8 bases align to TRBD2. Unmatched junction bases numbered 7, after V lost 2 bases and J lost 1 base. CDR1 is LGHNA and CDR2 is YSLEER in the germline V gene. The CDR3 sequence is 16 residues long. The CDR3 DNA is TGCGCCAGCAGCCAAAGACTATTAGCGGGATCCTACGAGCAGTACTTC. It translates to CASSQRLLAGSYEQYF.

In this sample, this clonotype turned up many times. The V gene is TRBV30, the J gene TRBJ1-5; D unclear. Germline V CDR1 and CDR2: GTSNPN, SVGIG (reference sequence). Trimming pared 2 bases from V and 1 base from J, leaving 3 bases between. CDR3 size: 12 residues. The CDR3 DNA follows: TGTGCCTGGAGTCCCAGCAATCAGCCCCAGCATTTT. Encoded protein: CAWSPSNQPQHF.

This clonotype has at least ten counts. The chain employs TRBV6-5 and TRBJ1-3, with unresolved D. CDR3 size: 15 residues. The germline CDR1 and CDR2 sequences are MNHEY and SVGAGI. The V gene lost 2 bases and the J gene lost 0 bases, with 8 bases spanning the gap. CDR3 in DNA: TGTGCCAGCAGTTACAAGGGAACCTCTGGAAACACCATATATTTT. It encodes CASSYKGTSGNTIYF.

This clonotype was observed a single time. The junction and the germline gene differ at one end; a read error may be behind it. The rearrangement joins TRBV24-1 to TRBJ2-3; D gene ambiguous. The germline V gene has CDR1 KGHDR and CDR2 SFDVKD. The CDR3 contains 13 residues. CDR3 sequence reads: CVTRSPGTDTQYF. The CDR3 DNA follows: TGTGTCACCAGGTCTCCAGGCACAGATACGCAGTATTTT.

This clonotype was observed at least ten times. The rearrangement links TRBV2 to TRBJ2-2; TRBD1 or TRBD2 may be the D gene (5 bases each). V lost 9 bases to trimming and J lost 5 bases, with 22 bases between them. CDR1 and CDR2 (germline): SNHLY, FYNNEI. The CDR3 runs to 16 residues. CDR3 sequence reads: CARSGTVPHRTGELFF. As DNA, the CDR3 is TGTGCCAGGTCCGGGACGGTTCCTCATAGGACCGGGGAGCTGTTTTTT.

This clonotype appeared many times. This chain links TRBV12-3 or TRBV12-4 with TRBJ1-2; 7 nucleotides line up with TRBD1. Trimming at V came to 6 bases and at J to 4 bases, leaving 14 bases not matched to a gene. The CDR3 has 16 amino acids. In DNA form, the CDR3 reads TGTGCCAGCAGCCCCGAGGGGAGGGGGCTAATCTATGGCTACACCTTC. It encodes CASSPEGRGLIYGYTF.

Remarks on this clonotype: Just one base apart from a much larger clone, this may be a read error. CDR3 in DNA: TGCAGCGTTGAAGCACCCCATACAGGGGCGCGGGGCACGCCGTATTTT. Protein product: CSVEAPHTGARGTPYF. This chain links TRBV29-1 with TRBJ2-3, with a weak D call TRBD1 (7 bases). CDR1 and CDR2 (germline): SQVTM, ANQGSEA. CDR3 length: 16 amino acids.

Many counts were recorded for this clonotype. V usage is TRBV9 and J usage is TRBJ2-7; a possible D gene is TRBD1 (7 bases). CDR3 length equals 15 residues. The germline V gene has CDR1 SGDLS and CDR2 YYNGEE. V lost 0 bases to trimming and J lost 1 base, with 11 bases between them. CDR3: CASSVAPGGSYEQYF. CDR3 bases: TGTGCCAGCAGCGTAGCCCCAGGGGGGTCCTACGAGCAGTACTTC.

CDR3: CASSPPVDEQFF. The CDR3 bases are TGTGCCAGCAGCCCCCCGGTCGATGAGCAGTTCTTC. This chain links TRBV9 with TRBJ2-1, with unresolved D. Germline assignment: CDR1 SGDLS and CDR2 YYNGEE. The germline V and J ends were trimmed by 4 bases and 8 bases, with 10 bases remaining between them. This CDR3 spans 12 amino acids.

This rearrangement joins TRBV25-1 to TRBJ2-7, with D uncertain. The length of the CDR3 is 11 residues. Germline-derived CDR1 and CDR2 are MGHDK and SYGVNS. V was pared by 4 bases and J by 2 bases, with 3 bases between. The CDR3 DNA reads as TGTGCCAGCAGTGCCGCCTACGAGCAGTACTTC. This sequence encodes CASSAAYEQYF.

The CDR3 coding sequence is TGTGCCAGCAGCTTAGACCTGGGACTAGCGGGAGGGGATGAGCAGTTCTTC. Its protein product is CASSLDLGLAGGDEQFF. The rearrangement joins TRBV7-8 to TRBJ2-1, with 16 bases identical to TRBD2. Germline V lookup: CDR1 SGHVS, CDR2 FQNEAQ. V trimming: 1 base; J trimming: 8 bases; junction bases outside the gene matches: 5. This CDR3 spans 17 amino acids.

There are many counts of this clonotype. The chain joins TRBV6-2 or TRBV6-3 to TRBJ1-5; possible D gene TRBD1, 6 bases. V lost 5 bases and J 4 bases, leaving 12 bases between the germline ends. The germline CDR1 and CDR2 sequences are MNHEY and SVGEGT. This CDR3 has 14 residues. CDR3 protein: CASSEGVRNQPQHF. The CDR3 DNA is TGTGCCAGCAGTGAGGGGGTGAGGAATCAGCCCCAGCATTTT.